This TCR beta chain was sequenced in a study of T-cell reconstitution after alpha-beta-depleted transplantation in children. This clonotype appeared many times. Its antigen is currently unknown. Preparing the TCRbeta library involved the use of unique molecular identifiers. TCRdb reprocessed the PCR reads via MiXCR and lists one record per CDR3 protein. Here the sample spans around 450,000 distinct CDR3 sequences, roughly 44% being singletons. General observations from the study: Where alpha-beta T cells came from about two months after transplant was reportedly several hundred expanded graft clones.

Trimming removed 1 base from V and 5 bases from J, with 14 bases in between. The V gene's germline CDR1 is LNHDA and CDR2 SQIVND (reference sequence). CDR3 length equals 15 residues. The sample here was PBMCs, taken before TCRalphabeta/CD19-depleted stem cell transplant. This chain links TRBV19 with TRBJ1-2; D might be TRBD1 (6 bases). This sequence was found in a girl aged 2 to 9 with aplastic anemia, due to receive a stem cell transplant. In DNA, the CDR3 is TGTGCCAGTAGTATAGGGAAGGGGGAACTATATGGCTACACCTTC. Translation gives CASSIGKGELYGYTF. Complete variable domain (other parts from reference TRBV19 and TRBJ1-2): DGGITQSPKYLFRKEGQNVTLSCEQNLNHDAMYWYRQDPGQGLRLIYYSQIVNDFQKGDIAEGYSVSREKKESFPLTVTSAQKNPTAFYLCASSIGKGELYGYTFGSGTRLTVV.